This T cell receptor beta chain was found in a study of blood T cell repertoires in COVID-19 (dated by TCRdb to about 2020). Describing the broader study: Samples covering the acute and convalescent phases of COVID-19 were provided by collaborators in the United States, Italy and Spain. Where HLA class I and class II types were available, the types were taken from metadata supplied by the sample provider, not from assay-based typing. The prospective study material was composed of cDNA or gDNA derived from T cells, B-cell-depleted T cells, or PBMCs. A de-identified subject ID, COVID-19 status, age in years and sex were almost always included in the sample metadata. Subjects who had been exposed to COVID-19, were actively infected with it, or had recovered from it provided the deeply sampled blood TCRbeta repertoires that made up the dataset. The samples were drawn from two sources: the first 160 participants of the ongoing ImmuneRACE study, and 1,254 subjects contributed by 6 global collaborators. A freely available public database, intended as a resource for researchers studying the immune response to SARS-CoV-2, is where the repertoires were released.

TCRbeta CDR3 regions were amplified from genomic DNA by means of the immunoSEQ Assay, a bias-controlled multiplex PCR. The authors processed their data as follows. The number of nucleated cells in each sample was estimated from the amplification of reference gene primers within the assay. Sequence reads were collapsed and filtered to measure the absolute abundance of every unique TCRbeta CDR3 rearrangement. For each sample, productive Simpson clonality was calculated as the square root of Simpson's diversity index across productive rearrangements. TCRdb took over this immuneACCESS table, retaining in-frame rearrangements with V and J assigned. Such tables are incomplete; in checked studies, under half of the missing clones stem from an unresolved V gene, and the remainder is unexplained. V and J calls and clone size come straight from that table; D and trimming were deduced from the DNA. For this sample the table gives under 350,000 clones, of which about nine tenths were detected only once. The ten largest clones take up 2.6% of the sample.

Details on this clone: Its antigen specificity is not known. No quality values exist for individual bases; no much larger clone is one base distant.

The CDR3 covers 19 residues, taking in both the cysteine and the phenylalanine. CDR3 DNA only is kept here, 57 bases in frame from base 1. V trim: 5 bases; J trim: 6 bases; unmatched bases: 21. The germline V gene sets CDR1 to SGHTA and CDR2 to FQGNSA. In the prospective study, participants were roughly 18 to 100 years old, resided in 24 geographic areas of the United States, and were enrolled through a virtual design. In the prospective study, cohorts were assigned on the basis of participant-reported clinical history obtained from a screening survey and a study questionnaire. For ImmuneRACE Cohort 3, a participant was defined as recovered based on two consecutive negative NP/OP PCR tests, clearance by a healthcare professional, or resolution of symptoms. Mobile phlebotomists in the prospective study collected whole blood, serum and a nasopharyngeal or oropharyngeal swab from every participant. Over a roughly 2-month period, participants in the prospective study had the option of providing additional blood draws and questionnaires. Before DNA extraction, prospective study blood samples were shipped either frozen or at room temperature.

What the authors observed across the whole study: The quantity of clinical and demographic metadata differed by source and by participant and was supplied without curation.

The V gene is TRBV7-2 and the J gene is TRBJ2-7; 11 bases in between match TRBD2. Sequencing was performed on PBMCs or T cells enriched from blood (not recorded which). The sequence was obtained from a man in his 60s who had recovered from COVID-19. The CDR3 region: CASSPSRLAGISTGSEQYF. The DNA sequence is as follows: TGTGCCAGCAGCCCCTCGCGACTAGCGGGGATCTCAACAGGGTCCGAGCAGTACTTC.